The 16 T cell receptor beta chains in this list originate from one sample, sequenced in a study of blood T cell repertoires in COVID-19. Libraries were prepared by immunoSEQ multiplex PCR; TCRdb keeps only in-frame clonotypes and omits some of them. The sample contains about 180,000 clones, about 85% of which appear only once. Sequenced input: peripheral blood. The receptors derive from a woman of 80 years or more with acute or convalescent COVID-19.

This rearrangement joins TRBV5-1 to TRBJ2-1; 11 bases align to TRBD2. Per the germline V gene, CDR1 is SGHRS and CDR2 is YFSETQ. The CDR3 is 15 amino acids. Germline trimming cut 1 base from V and 6 bases from J; bases unmatched to any gene: 3. The CDR3, as DNA: TGCGCCAGCAGCTTGACTCTAGCGGGAGGCAATGAGCAGTTCTTC. It yields the protein CASSLTLAGGNEQFF.

This clone was picked up one time. The chain uses TRBV5-1 and TRBJ1-4, with 8 bases that match TRBD1. Trimming took 5 bases from V and 5 from J; bases not matched to a gene: 5. The CDR3 sequence is 14 residues long. CDR1 and CDR2 from the germline V gene are SGHRS and YFSETQ. The CDR3 DNA reads TGCGCCAGCAGGGAGACAGGGGACAATGAAAAACTGTTTTTT. Protein: CASRETGDNEKLFF. The entire variable domain, with the rest obtained from reference TRBV5-1 and TRBJ1-4, is as follows: KAGVTQTPRYLIKTRGQQVTLSCSPISGHRSVSWYQQTPGQGLQFLFEYFSETQRNKGNFPGRFSGRQFSNSRSEMNVSTLELGDSALYLCASRETGDNEKLFFGSGTQLSVL.

The V and J genes are TRBV19 and TRBJ1-4, with TRBD1 as a possible D gene (6 bases). V lost 7 bases to trimming and J lost 8 bases, with 17 bases between them. The germline CDR1 and CDR2 sequences are LNHDA and SQIVND (reference sequence). The CDR3 is made up of 14 amino acids. CDR3 sequence (DNA): TGTGCCAGTACCTTCGGGGGGGCGAGAGAAAAACTGTTTTTT. Its protein is CASTFGGAREKLFF.

This chain connects TRBV7-9 to TRBJ2-3; 9 bases are shared with TRBD2. This CDR3 is 14 amino acids long. V was pared by 7 bases and J by 3 bases, with 5 bases of the junction left unmatched. Germline V CDR1 and CDR2: SEHNR, FQNEAQ (reference sequence). Here the CDR3 reads CASIRTSATDTQYF. The CDR3, as DNA: TGTGCCAGCATCCGGACTAGCGCGACAGATACGCAGTATTTT. Drawing the rest from reference TRBV7-9 and TRBJ2-3, the complete variable domain is DTGVSQNPRHKITKRGQNVTFRCDPISEHNRLYWYRQTLGQGPEFLTYFQNEAQLEKSRLLSDRFSAERPKGSFSTLEIQRTEQGDSAMYLCASIRTSATDTQYFGPGTRLTVL.

V is TRBV6-6 and J is TRBJ2-3; 10 positions agree with TRBD2. V lost 6 bases, J lost 5 bases, and 8 bases stayed unmatched. Germline V CDR1 and CDR2: MNHNY, SVGAGI (reference sequence). This CDR3 region has 15 residues. The CDR3 DNA follows: TGTGCCAGCAGCTCAAAGCGGGAGGGGGGAGATACGCAGTATTTT. Translated: CASSSKREGGDTQYF.

This rearrangement joins TRBV5-4 to TRBJ2-2; possible D gene TRBD1, 6 bases. Trimming shortened V by 2 bases and J by 7 bases, and 12 bases separated the two germline ends. The CDR3 length is 14 residues. Germline V gene data show CDR1 as SGHNT and CDR2 as YYREEE (reference sequence). The CDR3 sequence: CASSLSGANGELFF. The CDR3 nucleotides read TGTGCCAGCAGCTTATCAGGGGCTAACGGGGAGCTGTTTTTT. Full variable domain (remainder filled in from reference TRBV5-4 and TRBJ2-2): ETGVTQSPTHLIKTRGQQVTLRCSSQSGHNTVSWYQQALGQGPQFIFQYYREEENGRGNFPPRFSGLQFPNYSSELNVNALELDDSALYLCASSLSGANGELFFGEGSRLTVL.

This clone was observed a handful of times. This rearrangement joins TRBV5-6 to TRBJ2-2, with 10 bases that match TRBD1. With V trimmed by 4 bases and J by 6 bases, 9 bases remained unmatched. Germline loops: CDR1 SGHDT, CDR2 YYEEEE. CDR3 length: 16 amino acids. The CDR3 sequence: CASSPPGQGYAGELFF. The CDR3 nucleotides read TGTGCCAGCAGCCCACCGGGACAGGGGTATGCCGGGGAGCTGTTTTTT.

V and J are TRBV3-1 (or the pseudogene TRBV3-2) and TRBJ2-1, with D possibly TRBD2 on 5 matching bases. This CDR3 is 14 amino acids long. Trimming took 6 bases from V and 0 from J, leaving 9 bases between them. The germline V gene encodes CDR1 LGHDT and CDR2 YNNKEL (reference sequence). CDR3: CASRSGSSYNEQFF. Here the CDR3 DNA reads TGTGCCAGCAGAAGCGGCAGCTCCTACAATGAGCAGTTCTTC.

The V call is TRBV3-1 (or the pseudogene TRBV3-2), the J call TRBJ1-1; D possibly corresponds to TRBD1 (5 bases). CDR3 size: 15 residues. The germline gives CDR1 LGHDT, CDR2 YNNKEL (reference sequence). V was cut by 4 bases and J by 4 bases, with 16 bases left in between. The CDR3 nucleotides read TGTGCCAGCAGCCCCCCAGGCGGAGGGACCACTGAAGCTTTCTTT. This encodes CASSPPGGGTTEAFF.

V usage is TRBV10-1 and J usage is TRBJ2-7, with 10 positions matching TRBD2. Unmatched junction bases numbered 4, after V lost 2 bases and J lost 3 bases. The CDR3 covers 15 residues. Germline V gives CDR1 WNHNN, CDR2 SYGVQD (reference sequence). DNA for the CDR3: TGCGCCAGCAGTGAGGCTAGCGGGGGAGACTACGAGCAGTACTTC. This sequence encodes CASSEASGGDYEQYF.

The chain combines TRBV6-5 with TRBJ2-1, with 10 nucleotides matching TRBD2. Unmatched junction bases numbered 4, after V lost 2 bases and J lost 6 bases. The CDR3 extends over 15 amino acids. Looked up from germline, CDR1 is MNHEY and CDR2 is SVGAGI. DNA for the CDR3: TGTGCCAGCAGTTACCCAGGGACTAGCGCCAATGAGCAGTTCTTC. Translation: CASSYPGTSANEQFF.

J is TRBJ1-1 and V is TRBV3-1 (or the pseudogene TRBV3-2), with D possibly TRBD1 on 6 matching bases. The germline V gene encodes CDR1 LGHDT and CDR2 YNNKEL (reference sequence). Deletions cut 3 bases from V and 4 bases from J, with 9 bases between. The CDR3 consists of 13 residues. In nucleotides, the CDR3 is TGTGCCAGCAGCCAGGACAGCGGCACTGAAGCTTTCTTT. Protein: CASSQDSGTEAFF.

The chain couples TRBV6-5 to TRBJ2-3; TRBD2 matches 8 bases. V shed 0 bases, J shed 6 bases, and the junction held 5 bases outside the gene matches. This CDR3 spans 15 amino acids. Germline CDR1 and CDR2: MNHEY and SVGAGI. For the CDR3, the DNA is TGTGCCAGCAGTTACTCGTTCGGGAGGGGGGATACGCAGTATTTT. Its translation is CASSYSFGRGDTQYF.

V and J are TRBV6-6 and TRBJ1-3; TRBD1 matches 9 bases. The germline V gene encodes CDR1 MNHNY and CDR2 SVGAGI (reference sequence). This CDR3 spans 14 amino acids. J was trimmed by 7 bases and V by 6 bases; bases with no gene match: 7. The CDR3 coding sequence is TGTGCCAGCAGCTGGGACAGGGTATCGAACACCATATATTTT. Protein: CASSWDRVSNTIYF.

This rearrangement joins TRBV3-1 (or the pseudogene TRBV3-2) to TRBJ2-3; tentative D call: TRBD2 (7 bases). V lost 3 bases and J lost 1, with 11 bases in between. The CDR3 is made up of 15 amino acids. Germline V gives CDR1 LGHDT, CDR2 YNNKEL (reference sequence). Here the CDR3 reads CASSQGGAGTDTQYF. The DNA of the CDR3 is TGTGCCAGCAGCCAGGGGGGGGCCGGCACAGATACGCAGTATTTT.

This clone has just a few counts. The rearrangement joins TRBV7-2 to TRBJ1-2; 10 positions match TRBD1. This CDR3 region has 13 residues. V shed 4 bases and J 7 bases; nucleotides not matched to a gene: 3. Germline values: CDR1 SGHTA, CDR2 FQGNSA. The CDR3 nucleotides are TGTGCCAGCAGCTCCGGGACAGGGGCTGGCTACACCTTC. Its translation is CASSSGTGAGYTF.